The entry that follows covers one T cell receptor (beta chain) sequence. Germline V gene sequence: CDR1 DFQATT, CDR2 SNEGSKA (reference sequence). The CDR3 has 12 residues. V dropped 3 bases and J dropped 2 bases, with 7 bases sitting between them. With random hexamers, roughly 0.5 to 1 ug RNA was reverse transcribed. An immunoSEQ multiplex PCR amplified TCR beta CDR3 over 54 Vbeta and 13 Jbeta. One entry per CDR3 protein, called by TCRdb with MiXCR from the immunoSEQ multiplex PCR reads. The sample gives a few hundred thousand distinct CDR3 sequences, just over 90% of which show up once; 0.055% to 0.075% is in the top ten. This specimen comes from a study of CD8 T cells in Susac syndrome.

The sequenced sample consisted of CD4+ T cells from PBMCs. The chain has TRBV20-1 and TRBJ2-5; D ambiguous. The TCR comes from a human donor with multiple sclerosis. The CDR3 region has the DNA TGCAGTGCTAGCGCGCCACAAGAGACCCAGTACTTC. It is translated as CSASAPQETQYF.